These T cell receptor beta chains were read from a single sample in a study of shared clonotypes between healthy human individuals. This table comes from immunoSEQ multiplex PCR, and its TCRdb copy is limited to in-frame clones, with some not included. This sample has roughly 2.5 million clones; approximately 92% occur once, and the top ten carry 0.11% to 0.15%. The sample consisted of naive CD4+ T cells sorted from blood. These receptors all come from a man aged 18 to 30 in good health. Each CDR3 is given with its conserved first and last residue. A D gene is named only where the DNA matches it firmly. Where a row states a size, it is once, few, many or the class of an expanded clone; other rows omit it.

V	size	J	D	length	CDR3	DNA
TRBV4-1	NA	TRBJ2-3	NA	15	CASSQEESSTDTQYF	TGCGCCAGCAGCCAAGAGGAGTCGAGCACAGATACGCAGTATTTT
TRBV19	NA	TRBJ2-1	TRBD2	13	CASTQLAGAEQFF	TGTGCCAGTACTCAACTAGCGGGGGCTGAGCAGTTCTTC
TRBV12-2	NA	TRBJ2-7	NA	15	CASRLEERERSEQYF	TGTGCAAGTCGCTTAGAAGAGCGGGAGCGGTCCGAGCAGTACTTC
TRBV18	NA	TRBJ1-2	NA	15	CASSPLTRKSDGYTF	TGTGCCAGCTCACCATTAACAAGAAAGTCAGATGGCTACACCTTC
TRBV30	NA	TRBJ1-5	TRBD1	15	CAWSVKDRGHSAQHF	TGTGCCTGGAGTGTGAAGGACAGGGGGCATTCGGCCCAGCATTTT
TRBV5-1	NA	TRBJ2-2	NA	14	CASSLVAGSGELFF	TGCGCCAGCAGCTTGGTGGCAGGGAGCGGGGAGCTGTTTTTT
TRBV19	NA	TRBJ2-2	NA	16	CASSILQGRASGELFF	TGTGCCAGTAGTATTCTCCAGGGCAGGGCGTCCGGGGAGCTGTTTTTT
TRBV29-1	NA	TRBJ2-7	TRBD2	14	CSAHSGGSSYEQYF	TGCAGCGCACATAGCGGGGGCAGCTCCTACGAGCAGTACTTC
TRBV2	NA	TRBJ1-6	NA	11	CASTYNSPLHF	TGTGCCAGCACATATAATTCACCCCTCCACTTT
TRBV5-1	NA	TRBJ1-1	TRBD1	15	CASSIRQGENTEAFF	TGCGCCAGCAGCATTAGACAGGGGGAGAACACTGAAGCTTTCTTT
TRBV12-5	NA	TRBJ2-7	NA	14	CASGLAGATGEQYF	TGTGCTAGTGGTTTGGCAGGGGCTACCGGGGAGCAGTACTTC
TRBV5-1	once	TRBJ1-1	TRBD1	15	CASSIATGKGTEAFF	TGCGCCAGCAGCATAGCGACAGGGAAGGGCACTGAAGCTTTCTTT
TRBV7-8	NA	TRBJ1-6	TRBD1	16	CASSLAGTGVNSPLHF	TGTGCCAGCAGCTTAGCGGGGACAGGGGTTAATTCACCCCTCCACTTT
TRBV10-3	NA	TRBJ2-7	NA	16	CAISESEGGKPYEQYF	TGTGCCATCAGTGAGTCAGAGGGGGGAAAACCCTACGAGCAGTACTTC
TRBV29-1	NA	TRBJ2-3	NA	14	CSVALWPGTDTQYF	TGCAGCGTTGCTCTTTGGCCCGGCACAGATACGCAGTATTTT
TRBV18	NA	TRBJ2-3	TRBD2	17	CASTHAGTSGSTDTQYF	TGTGCCAGCACGCACGCGGGGACTAGCGGCAGCACAGATACGCAGTATTTT
TRBV19	NA	TRBJ1-4	NA	14	CASSMWGRSEKLFF	TGTGCCAGTAGTATGTGGGGGCGCAGTGAAAAACTGTTTTTT
TRBV7-9	NA	TRBJ2-7	NA	14	CASSLAFRGSEQYF	TGTGCCAGCAGCTTAGCTTTCCGGGGAAGCGAGCAGTACTTC
TRBV2	NA	TRBJ1-1	NA	12	CAGRGGGTEAFF	TGTGCGGGACGGGGCGGGGGCACTGAAGCTTTCTTT
TRBV18	NA	TRBJ2-7	TRBD1	14	CASSPGQGAVEQYF	TGTGCCAGCTCACCTGGACAGGGGGCAGTCGAGCAGTACTTC
TRBV29-1	NA	TRBJ1-1	TRBD1	12	CSIDRENTEAFF	TGCAGCATCGACAGGGAGAACACTGAAGCTTTCTTT
TRBV10-1	NA	TRBJ2-2	NA	14	CASSDGKNTGELFF	TGCGCCAGCAGTGACGGGAAGAACACCGGGGAGCTGTTTTTT
TRBV19	NA	TRBJ1-5	NA	14	CASNSQDSNQPQHF	TGTGCCAGTAATTCCCAGGATAGCAATCAGCCCCAGCATTTT
TRBV7-9	NA	TRBJ2-7	TRBD2	14	CASSPRGGRYEQYF	TGTGCCAGCAGCCCCCGGGGGGGGAGGTACGAGCAGTACTTC
TRBV19	NA	TRBJ2-3	TRBD2	15	CASSQRAGYTDTQYF	TGTGCCAGTAGTCAGAGAGCGGGGTACACAGATACGCAGTATTTT
TRBV30	few	TRBJ1-1	NA	13	CAWSVDNSPEAFF	TGTGCCTGGAGTGTAGACAACTCTCCTGAAGCTTTCTTT
TRBV2	once	TRBJ2-1	NA	15	CASRISGARYNEQFF	TGTGCCAGCAGAATCTCGGGGGCCCGCTACAATGAGCAGTTCTTC
TRBV2	NA	TRBJ1-4	NA	12	CASTGAAEKLFF	TGTGCCAGCACAGGGGCGGCGGAAAAACTGTTTTTT
TRBV15	NA	TRBJ2-5	NA	14	CATSRRGLAETQYF	TGTGCCACCAGCAGGCGTGGGCTAGCGGAGACCCAGTACTTC
TRBV10-3	NA	TRBJ1-1	TRBD1	14	CAIRPGTDGTEAFF	TGTGCCATCAGGCCCGGGACAGACGGCACTGAAGCTTTCTTT
TRBV10-3	NA	TRBJ2-5	NA	13	CASSEANGGTQYF	TGTGCCAGCAGTGAAGCAAACGGGGGGACCCAGTACTTC
TRBV11-2	NA	TRBJ2-7	NA	13	CASSLAEIYEQYF	TGTGCCAGCAGCTTAGCTGAAATCTACGAGCAGTACTTC
TRBV6-1	NA	TRBJ1-2	TRBD1	15	CASRGLGGEDYGYTF	TGTGCCAGCAGGGGGTTAGGGGGCGAGGACTATGGCTACACCTTC
TRBV28	NA	TRBJ1-1	NA	14	CASSQAWMNTEAFF	TGTGCCAGCAGCCAGGCGTGGATGAACACTGAAGCTTTCTTT
TRBV4-1	NA	TRBJ2-2	TRBD2	22	CASSQGTGRTLAGVGNTGELFF	TGCGCCAGCAGCCAAGGGACAGGGCGGACGCTAGCGGGAGTTGGTAACACCGGGGAGCTGTTTTTT
TRBV29-1	NA	TRBJ1-1	NA	15	CSVIPGPGWVTEAFF	TGCAGCGTCATCCCGGGCCCGGGATGGGTCACTGAAGCTTTCTTT
TRBV11-2	NA	TRBJ1-2	NA	12	CASSLRYSGYTF	TGTGCCAGCAGCTTACGGTACAGTGGCTACACCTTC
TRBV7-2	NA	TRBJ2-5	NA	12	CASRQGVETQYF	TGTGCCAGCAGACAGGGAGTTGAGACCCAGTACTTC
TRBV11-3	NA	TRBJ2-5	NA	13	CASSLDRAETQYF	TGTGCCAGCAGCTTAGACAGGGCAGAGACCCAGTACTTC
TRBV19	NA	TRBJ1-3	NA	16	CASSSPSLISGNTIYF	TGTGCCAGTAGTTCCCCTTCACTGATCTCTGGAAACACCATATATTTT
TRBV5-1	NA	TRBJ1-4	TRBD1	15	CASSPGQTTNEKLFF	TGCGCCAGCAGCCCGGGACAGACAACTAATGAAAAACTGTTTTTT
TRBV7-2	NA	TRBJ1-3	TRBD1	16	CASSLVGTGLGNTIYF	TGTGCCAGCAGCTTAGTGGGGACAGGGTTAGGAAACACCATATATTTT
TRBV7-2	NA	TRBJ2-2	NA	13	CASSLGGAGELFF	TGTGCCAGCAGCTTAGGGGGGGCCGGGGAGCTGTTTTTT
TRBV4-3	NA	TRBJ1-2	NA	16	CASSQLTLGQNYGYTF	TGCGCCAGCAGCCAACTCACCCTCGGACAGAACTATGGCTACACCTTC
TRBV12-5	NA	TRBJ1-1	NA	19	CASGLVGGGYLVSNTEAFF	TGTGCTAGTGGTTTGGTAGGGGGAGGTTACTTGGTATCCAACACTGAAGCTTTCTTT
TRBV25-1	NA	TRBJ2-4	NA	17	CASSELGETSGKNIQYF	TGTGCCAGCAGTGAATTAGGGGAGACGAGTGGCAAAAACATTCAGTACTTC
TRBV9	NA	TRBJ2-3	NA	15	CASSVGSGGTDTQYF	TGTGCCAGCAGCGTAGGGAGTGGTGGGACAGATACGCAGTATTTT
TRBV7-9	NA	TRBJ2-4	NA	16	CASSPTVEQAKNIQYF	TGTGCCAGCAGCCCTACAGTAGAACAAGCCAAAAACATTCAGTACTTC